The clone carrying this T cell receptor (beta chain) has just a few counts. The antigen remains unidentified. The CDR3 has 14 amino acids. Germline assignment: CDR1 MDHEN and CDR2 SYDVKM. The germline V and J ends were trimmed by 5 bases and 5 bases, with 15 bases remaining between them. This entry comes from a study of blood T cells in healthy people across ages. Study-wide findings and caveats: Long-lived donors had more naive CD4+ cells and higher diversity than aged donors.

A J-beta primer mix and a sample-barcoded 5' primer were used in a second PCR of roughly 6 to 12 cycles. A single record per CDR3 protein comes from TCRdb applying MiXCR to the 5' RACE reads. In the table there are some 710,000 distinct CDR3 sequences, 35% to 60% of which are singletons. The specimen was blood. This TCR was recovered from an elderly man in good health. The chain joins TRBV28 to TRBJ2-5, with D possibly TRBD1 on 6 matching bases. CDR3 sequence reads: CASSAPGDGETQYF. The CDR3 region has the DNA TGTGCCAGCAGTGCGCCAGGGGATGGGGAGACCCAGTACTTC.